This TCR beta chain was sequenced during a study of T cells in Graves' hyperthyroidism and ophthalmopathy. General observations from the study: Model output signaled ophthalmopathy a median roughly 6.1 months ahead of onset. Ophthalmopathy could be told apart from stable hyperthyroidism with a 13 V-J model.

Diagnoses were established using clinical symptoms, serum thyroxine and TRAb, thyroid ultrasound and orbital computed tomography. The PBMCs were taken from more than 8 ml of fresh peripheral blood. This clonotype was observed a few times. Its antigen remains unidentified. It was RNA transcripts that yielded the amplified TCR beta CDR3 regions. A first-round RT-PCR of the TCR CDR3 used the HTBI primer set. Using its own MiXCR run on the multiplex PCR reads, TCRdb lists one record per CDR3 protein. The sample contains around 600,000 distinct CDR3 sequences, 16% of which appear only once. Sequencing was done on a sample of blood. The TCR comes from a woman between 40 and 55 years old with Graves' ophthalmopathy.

This CDR3 reads CAISESTTYEQYF. CDR3 sequence (DNA): TGTGCCATCAGTGAGTCCACCACCTACGAGCAGTACTTC. V and J are TRBV10-3 and TRBJ2-7, with D uncertain. V was cut by 0 bases and J by 2 bases, with 5 bases left in between. The CDR3 runs 13 residues. Looked up from germline, CDR1 is ENHRY and CDR2 is SYGVKD.